Below, 19 T cell receptor beta chains from the same sample are listed, as sequenced in a study of T cells in Graves' hyperthyroidism and ophthalmopathy. There were TCR beta CDR3 regions amplified from RNA transcripts. The TCR CDR3 was amplified in a first-round RT-PCR using the HTBI primer set. Via MiXCR, TCRdb re-called the multiplex PCR reads, giving one row per CDR3 protein. The sample lists approximately 690,000 distinct CDR3 sequences; more than 12% were seen once. The specimen was blood. The receptors stem from a woman aged 45-59 years with Graves' ophthalmopathy.

This clonotype was seen at least ten times. The chain recombines TRBV2 with TRBJ1-5, with 8 positions matching TRBD1. Germline V lookup: CDR1 SNHLY, CDR2 FYNNEI. There are 14 residues in the CDR3. V lost 4 bases and J lost 5; bases outside the gene matches: 4. The CDR3 loop reads CASSADRGDQPQHF. CDR3 DNA: TGTGCCAGCAGTGCAGACAGGGGCGATCAGCCCCAGCATTTT.

This clonotype has more than one count but fewer than ten. The chain has TRBV3-1 and TRBJ2-3; D tentatively fits TRBD1 or TRBD2 (5 bases each). CDR1 is LGHDT, CDR2 YNNKEL, per germline (reference sequence). V lost 3 bases, J lost 4 bases, and 11 bases lay in between. The CDR3 extends over 14 amino acids. CDR3 in DNA: TGTGCCAGCAGCCATAACCGGGGCGCAGATACGCAGTATTTT. It codes for CASSHNRGADTQYF.

This chain connects TRBV5-1 to TRBJ2-2; D is unclear. The CDR3 contains 15 residues. The germline gives CDR1 SGHRS, CDR2 YFSETQ. Trimming pared 3 bases from V and 4 bases from J, leaving 13 bases between. The CDR3 reads CASSSPSSPTGELFF. CDR3 sequence (DNA): TGCGCCAGCAGCTCCCCAAGTTCACCCACCGGGGAGCTGTTTTTT.

This clonotype has a count of ten or more. J is TRBJ2-3 and V is TRBV20-1; maybe TRBD2 (6 bases). Trimming pared 3 bases from V and 3 bases from J, leaving 13 bases between. The CDR3 is 14 amino acids. The germline V gene encodes CDR1 DFQATT and CDR2 SNEGSKA (reference sequence). Here the CDR3 reads CSASDSGVTDTQYF. CDR3 nucleotide sequence: TGCAGTGCTAGCGATTCGGGAGTAACAGATACGCAGTATTTT.

The table lists this clonotype with many counts. J is TRBJ2-7 and V is TRBV12-3 or TRBV12-4; maybe TRBD1 (8 bases). The CDR3 contains 13 residues. V dropped 0 bases and J dropped 7 bases, with 10 bases sitting between them. CDR3 sequence: CASSLAQGGEQYF. The CDR3 DNA follows: TGTGCCAGCAGTTTAGCACAGGGGGGGGAGCAGTACTTC.

Concerning this clonotype itself: An end of the junction does not agree with germline; a read error may underlie this. The chain is built from TRBV19 and TRBJ1-1; a weak D match, TRBD1 (6 bases). Germline CDR1 LNHDA, CDR2 SQIVND (reference sequence). This CDR3 is 13 amino acids long. The DNA of the CDR3 is TGTGCCAGTAACCCAGGGGTGACGACTGGAGCTTTCTTT. Encoded protein: CASNPGVTTGAFF.

The V gene is TRBV5-6, the J gene TRBJ1-4, with TRBD1 matching over 9 bases. Germline values: CDR1 SGHDT, CDR2 YYEEEE. The CDR3 covers 15 residues. V lost 4 bases and J lost 2; bases outside the gene matches: 3. This CDR3 is CASSHTGGTNEKLFF. The CDR3 bases are TGTGCCAGCAGCCATACAGGGGGCACTAATGAAAAACTGTTTTTT.

This clonotype was seen many times. CDR3 nucleotides: TGCAGTGCTAGAGTTCTAGGATCGGACATTCAGTACTTC. It specifies CSARVLGSDIQYF. The chain is built from TRBV20-1 and TRBJ2-4; D gene uncertain. This CDR3 comprises 13 residues. Trimming took 1 base from V and 8 from J, leaving 12 bases between them. Germline CDR1 DFQATT, CDR2 SNEGSKA (reference sequence).

V usage is TRBV4-2 and J usage is TRBJ2-1; 9 nucleotides align to TRBD2. In germline, CDR1 is LGHNA, CDR2 YNFKEQ. With V trimmed by 2 bases and J by 8 bases, 4 bases remained unmatched. This CDR3 spans 14 amino acids. This chain's CDR3 is CASSQTSGFDEQFF. CDR3 nucleotide sequence: TGTGCCAGCAGCCAAACTAGCGGGTTCGATGAGCAGTTCTTC.

This clonotype has more than one count but fewer than ten. The gene calls are TRBV6-1 and TRBJ2-7; no clear D gene. The CDR3 length is 8 residues. CDR1 MNHNS and CDR2 SASEGT come from the germline V gene. V dropped 10 bases and J dropped 2 bases, with 0 bases sitting between them. CDR3 loop: CATYEQYF. The CDR3 DNA sequence: TGTGCCACCTACGAGCAGTACTTC.

This clonotype has just a few counts. V is TRBV5-1 and J is TRBJ1-3; the D is unclear. Trimming stripped 2 bases from V and 4 bases from J, with 10 bases between. The CDR3 totals 14 residues. Germline CDR1 reads SGHRS; CDR2 reads YFSETQ. As DNA, the CDR3 is TGCGCCAGCAGCTTTCTCGGGTTGGGAAACACCATATATTTT. Translated: CASSFLGLGNTIYF.

In this sample, this clonotype turned up many times. The V and J genes are TRBV29-1 and TRBJ1-2, with D tentatively TRBD1 (6 bases). The CDR3 loop spans 13 amino acids. The germline V and J ends were trimmed by 5 bases and 0 bases, with 10 bases remaining between them. The V gene's germline CDR1 is SQVTM and CDR2 ANQGSEA. The CDR3 reads CSVPGTTNYGYTF. The CDR3 DNA is TGCAGCGTTCCCGGGACAACTAACTATGGCTACACCTTC.

V gene TRBV7-9 combines with J gene TRBJ1-4; 9 bases fit TRBD1. The CDR3 is made up of 16 amino acids. Germline V gene sequence: CDR1 SEHNR, CDR2 FQNEAQ (reference sequence). V lost 5 bases and J lost 3; bases outside the gene matches: 7. The CDR3 nucleotides read TGTGCCAGCAGCCAGCTACAGGGGGCGCCTAATGAAAAACTGTTTTTT. This translates into CASSQLQGAPNEKLFF.

The chain employs TRBV24-1 and TRBJ2-1, with 10 bases lining up with TRBD2. The V and J ends lost 1 base and 7 bases, in that order; junction bases with no gene match: 6. The germline gives CDR1 KGHDR, CDR2 SFDVKD. This CDR3 is built from 16 residues. The CDR3 region has the DNA TGTGCCACCAGTGATTTTCTAGCGGGAGAGTTTAATGAGCAGTTCTTC. This translates into CATSDFLAGEFNEQFF.

This clonotype was picked up a small number of times. The chain employs TRBV6-6 and TRBJ2-2; 12 nucleotides match TRBD2. V shed 2 bases and J 5 bases; nucleotides not matched to a gene: 18. The CDR3 extends over 21 amino acids. Germline V gene sequence: CDR1 MNHNY, CDR2 SVGAGI (reference sequence). The CDR3 DNA reads TGTGCCAGCAGTTACAAAGGGCGGACAGCTCTGGGACTAGCGGGTACCGGGGAGCTGTTTTTT. Its translation is CASSYKGRTALGLAGTGELFF.

This clonotype was seen repeatedly, ten times or more. This sequence joins TRBV7-2 and TRBJ1-2; 8 bases fit TRBD1. Germline V gives CDR1 SGHTA, CDR2 FQGNSA. The trim removed 5 bases at V and 0 bases at J, leaving 5 bases unmatched. There are 15 residues in the CDR3. The CDR3, as DNA: TGTGCCAGCAGCACTTGGGACAGGTCTAACTATGGCTACACCTTC. As protein: CASSTWDRSNYGYTF.

This chain links TRBV5-1 with TRBJ2-2; tentatively, D is TRBD2 (6 bases). This CDR3 region has 17 residues. V was clipped by 1 base and J by 3 bases, with 16 bases between them. CDR1 and CDR2 (germline): SGHRS, YFSETQ. CDR3: CASSLFPPEGYTGELFF. The DNA for the CDR3 is TGCGCCAGCAGCTTGTTCCCCCCGGAGGGATACACCGGGGAGCTGTTTTTT.

This clonotype came up many times. This chain joins TRBV11-1 and TRBJ1-1; D possibly corresponds to TRBD1 (5 bases). CDR1 is SGHAT and CDR2 is FQDESV in the germline V gene (reference sequence). V dropped 5 bases and J dropped 0 bases, with 7 bases sitting between them. This CDR3 is built from 13 residues. CDR3 loop: CASSQGVNTEAFF. Here the CDR3 DNA reads TGTGCCAGCAGCCAAGGGGTGAACACTGAAGCTTTCTTT.

As concerns this clonotype: Since a much larger clone is just one base distant, this may be a read error. The chain uses TRBV20-1 and TRBJ2-7, with D perhaps matching TRBD1 (6 bases). CDR3 size: 14 residues. Germline lookup yields CDR1 DFQATT and CDR2 SNEGSKA (reference sequence). Trimming shortened V by 5 bases and J by 9 bases, and 23 bases separated the two germline ends. The CDR3 DNA reads as TGCAGTGCTCAAACAATCCGGGACACCTCCCCGCAGTACTTC. Amino acid sequence: CSAQTIRDTSPQYF.